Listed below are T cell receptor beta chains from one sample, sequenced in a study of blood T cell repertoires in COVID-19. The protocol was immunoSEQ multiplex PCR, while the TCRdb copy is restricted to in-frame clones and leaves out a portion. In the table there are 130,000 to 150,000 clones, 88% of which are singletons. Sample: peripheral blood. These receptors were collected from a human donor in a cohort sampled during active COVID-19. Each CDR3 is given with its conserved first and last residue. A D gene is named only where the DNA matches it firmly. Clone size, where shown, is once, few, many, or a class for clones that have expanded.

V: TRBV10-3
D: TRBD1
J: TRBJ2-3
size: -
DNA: TGTGCCATCAGTGAAGGACAGGACACAGATACGCAGTATTTT
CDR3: CAISEGQDTDTQYF

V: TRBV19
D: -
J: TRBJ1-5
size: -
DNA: TGTGCCAGTAGTATAGGAAGGGGCGGAACATATAGCAATCAGCCCCAGCATTTT
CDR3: CASSIGRGGTYSNQPQHF

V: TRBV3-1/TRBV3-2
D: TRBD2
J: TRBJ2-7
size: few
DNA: TGTGCCAGCACCCGCTCAGGGGCGGGGGGGCAGTACTTC
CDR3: CASTRSGAGGQYF

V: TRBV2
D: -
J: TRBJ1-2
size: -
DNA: TGTGCCAGCAGGCAGGTCTATGGCTACACCTTC
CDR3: CASRQVYGYTF

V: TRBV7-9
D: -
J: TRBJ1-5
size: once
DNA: TGTGCCAGCAGCCAGAGGGGGGGAGACCAGCCCCAGCATTTT
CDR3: CASSQRGGDQPQHF

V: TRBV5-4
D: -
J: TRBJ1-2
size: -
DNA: TGTGCCAGCAGCCTCGGGGGGGCGGATGCTAACTATGGCTACACCTTC
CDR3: CASSLGGADANYGYTF

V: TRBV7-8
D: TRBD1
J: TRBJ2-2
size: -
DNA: TGTGCCAGCAGCTTAGAATACAGGGGGCTCACCGGGGAGCTGTTTTTT
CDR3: CASSLEYRGLTGELFF

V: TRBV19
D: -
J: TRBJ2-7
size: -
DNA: TGTGCCAGTAGTATTGGAGGGTCTCGGGGCGAGCAGTACTTC
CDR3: CASSIGGSRGEQYF

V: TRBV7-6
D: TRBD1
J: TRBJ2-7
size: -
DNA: TGTGCCAGCAGTCCTAAAGGGGGGACAGGGTTGTACGAGCAGTACTTC
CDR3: CASSPKGGTGLYEQYF

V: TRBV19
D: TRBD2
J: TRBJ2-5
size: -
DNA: TGTGCCAGTAGTACTATAGCGGGGATGGCGGAGACCCAGTACTTC
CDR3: CASSTIAGMAETQYF

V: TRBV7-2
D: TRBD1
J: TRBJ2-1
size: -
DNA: TGTGCCAGCAGCGCTCTGGGACAGAATCTCAATGAGCAGTTCTTC
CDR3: CASSALGQNLNEQFF

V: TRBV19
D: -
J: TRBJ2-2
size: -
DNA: TGTGCCACTCGGGGGGCGGGCACCGGGGAGCTGTTTTTT
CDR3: CATRGAGTGELFF

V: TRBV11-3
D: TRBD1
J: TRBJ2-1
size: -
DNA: TGTGCCAGCAGGGCCGGGACAGGGGATGAGCAGTTCTTC
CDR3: CASRAGTGDEQFF

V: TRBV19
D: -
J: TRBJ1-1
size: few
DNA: TGTGCCAGTAGTATAGAGGGGCGACCTGAAGCTTTCTTT
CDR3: CASSIEGRPEAFF